A single sample is the source of the 6 T cell receptor beta chains below, sequenced in a study of CD8 T cells in Susac syndrome. Reverse transcription of 0.5 to 1 ug RNA used random hexamers. Via MiXCR, TCRdb re-called the immunoSEQ multiplex PCR reads, giving one row per CDR3 protein. In the table there are roughly 80,000 distinct CDR3 sequences, approximately 95% of which are singletons. Sequencing was performed on CD8+ T cells from PBMCs. Receptor source: a human donor with Susac syndrome.

This chain uses TRBV9 with TRBJ1-1; D possibly corresponds to TRBD1 (6 bases). The germline CDR1 and CDR2 sequences are SGDLS and YYNGEE. V was cut by 0 bases and J by 4 bases, with 10 bases left in between. This CDR3 region has 14 residues. The CDR3: CASSVGGQSTEAFF. CDR3 coding DNA: TGTGCCAGCAGCGTAGGCGGACAGTCCACTGAAGCTTTCTTT.

This clonotype was seen only a few times. The chain uses TRBV27 and TRBJ1-5, with 7 bases identical to TRBD1. The germline gives CDR1 MNHEY, CDR2 SMNVEV (reference sequence). The V gene end was trimmed by 5 bases and the J gene end by 7 bases; junction bases not matched to a gene: 2. This CDR3 is built from 12 residues. CDR3 in DNA: TGTGCCAGCAGTCAGGGGGGCCAGCCCCAGCATTTT. Its translation is CASSQGGQPQHF.

The chain couples TRBV5-1 to TRBJ2-1, with TRBD2 matching over 7 bases. CDR1 is SGHRS, CDR2 YFSETQ, per germline. V lost 3 bases, J lost 7 bases, and 7 bases stayed unmatched. The CDR3 covers 14 residues. The CDR3 DNA reads TGCGCCAGCAGCTCGACTAGCACCTTTAATGAGCAGTTCTTC. Its protein product is CASSSTSTFNEQFF. The full variable domain, in which reference TRBV5-1 and TRBJ2-1 provide the parts outside the CDR3, is KAGVTQTPRYLIKTRGQQVTLSCSPISGHRSVSWYQQTPGQGLQFLFEYFSETQRNKGNFPGRFSGRQFSNSRSEMNVSTLELGDSALYLCASSSTSTFNEQFFGPGTRLTVL.

The V gene is TRBV29-1, the J gene TRBJ1-2; D is ambiguous. This CDR3 has 11 amino acids. The V gene's germline CDR1 is SQVTM and CDR2 ANQGSEA. V dropped 1 base and J dropped 5 bases, with 5 bases sitting between them. The CDR3 region has the DNA TGCAGCGTTGAAGGGAGATATGGCTACACCTTC. Translated, it gives CSVEGRYGYTF.

The chain combines TRBV3-1 with TRBJ2-5; TRBD2 might be the D (5 bases). V was pared by 0 bases and J by 4 bases, with 12 bases between. The CDR3 is 15 amino acids. The germline V gene has CDR1 LGHDT and CDR2 YNNKEL (reference sequence). CDR3 protein: CASSQDQDWGETQYF. The CDR3 bases are TGTGCCAGCAGCCAAGATCAGGACTGGGGAGAGACCCAGTACTTC.

This clonotype was found once. The chain couples TRBV12-3 or TRBV12-4 to TRBJ1-2, with D uncertain. With 5 bases removed from V and 4 bases from J, the gap between germline ends came to 11 bases. The CDR3 is 13 amino acids. This CDR3 is CASSPSPSYGYTF. CDR3 nucleotide sequence: TGTGCCAGCAGTCCCTCTCCAAGCTATGGCTACACCTTC.